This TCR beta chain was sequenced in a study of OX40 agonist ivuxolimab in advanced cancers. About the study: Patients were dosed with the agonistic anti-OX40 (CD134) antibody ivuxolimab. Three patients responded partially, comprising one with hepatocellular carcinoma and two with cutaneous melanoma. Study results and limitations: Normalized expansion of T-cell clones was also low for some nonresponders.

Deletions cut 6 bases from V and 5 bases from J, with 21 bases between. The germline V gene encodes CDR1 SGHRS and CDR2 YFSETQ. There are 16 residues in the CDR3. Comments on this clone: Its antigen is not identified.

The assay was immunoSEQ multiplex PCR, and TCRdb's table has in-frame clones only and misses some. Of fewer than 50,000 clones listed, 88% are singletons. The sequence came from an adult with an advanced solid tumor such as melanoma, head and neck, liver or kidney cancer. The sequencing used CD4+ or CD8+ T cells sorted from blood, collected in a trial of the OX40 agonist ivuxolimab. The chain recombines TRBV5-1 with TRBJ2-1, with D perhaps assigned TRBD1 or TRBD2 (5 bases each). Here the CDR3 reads CASKGSHKGSNNEQFF. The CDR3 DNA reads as TGCGCCAGCAAGGGGAGCCATAAGGGGTCCAACAATGAGCAGTTCTTC.